What follows is one T cell receptor beta chain and its context. The antigen is not known. This specimen comes from a study of T-cell memory formation after mild COVID-19. Turning to the study itself: Among the donors, TCR clusters were largely specific to each donor. Regarding the study as a whole: In pre-infection memory, a portion of responding clones appeared, which suggested that cross-reactive memory joined.

Germline CDR1 is SQVTM and CDR2 is ANQGSEA. V was cut by 4 bases and J by 2 bases, with 11 bases left in between. CDR3 size: 13 residues. The 5'RACE method, run with constant-segment primers, produced TCR alpha and TCR beta cDNA libraries (carrying sample barcodes and UMIs). TCRdb analysed the 5' RACE reads with MiXCR anew, one entry per CDR3 protein. The table includes some 450,000 distinct CDR3 sequences, 18% detected once. The sample taken for sequencing was PBMCs or a T cell subset sorted from them (not recorded which). This TCR was sampled from a man aged 18 to 30 who had mild COVID-19 (a few samples of this study predate the infection). Cell type and time point are not known. The chain couples TRBV29-1 to TRBJ2-5; D perhaps matches TRBD2 (7 bases). The CDR3 DNA reads TGCAGCGTTGGGGAGGGGGGGCAAGAGACCCAGTACTTC. This gives the protein CSVGEGGQETQYF. Together with reference TRBV29-1 and TRBJ2-5, the CDR3 gives the full variable domain: SAVISQKPSRDICQRGTSLTIQCQVDSQVTMMFWYRQQPGQSLTLIATANQGSEATYESGFVIDKFPISRPNLTFSTLTVSNMSPEDSSIYLCSVGEGGQETQYFGPGTRLLVL.